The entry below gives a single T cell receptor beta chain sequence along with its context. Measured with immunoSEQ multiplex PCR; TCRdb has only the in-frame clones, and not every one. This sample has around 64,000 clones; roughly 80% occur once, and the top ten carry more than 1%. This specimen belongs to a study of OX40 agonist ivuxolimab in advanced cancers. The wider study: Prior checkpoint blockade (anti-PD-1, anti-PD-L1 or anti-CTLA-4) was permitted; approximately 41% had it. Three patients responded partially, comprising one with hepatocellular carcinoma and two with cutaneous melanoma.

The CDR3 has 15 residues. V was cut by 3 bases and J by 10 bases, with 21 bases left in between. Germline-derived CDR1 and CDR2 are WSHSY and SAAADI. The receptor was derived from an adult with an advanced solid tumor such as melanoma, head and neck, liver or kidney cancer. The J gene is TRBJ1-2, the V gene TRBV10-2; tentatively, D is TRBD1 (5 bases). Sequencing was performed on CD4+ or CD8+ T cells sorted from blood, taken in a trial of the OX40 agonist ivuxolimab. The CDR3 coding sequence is TGCGCCAGCAGTGATGAGGGCAGGGACCCGTTATACTACACCTTC. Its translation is CASSDEGRDPLYYTF.